Listed below are T cell receptor beta chains from one sample, sequenced in a study of T cell clones after liver transplantation. TCRdb keeps only in-frame clones here, not all; method: immunoSEQ multiplex PCR. The data hold some 59,000 clones, with 71% observed a single time. Material: CD4+ T cells from blood, obtained before liver transplant. Source of these receptors: a human donor who received a liver transplant. The CDR3 runs from the conserved cysteine through the conserved F or W. Each record gives: V gene, J gene, CDR3 protein.

TRBV20-1	TRBJ1-5	CSARDRRAQHF
TRBV19	TRBJ2-2	CASSIRYRGFGELFF
TRBV28	TRBJ2-7	CASSLLGTRSYEQYF
TRBV19	TRBJ2-1	CASSSDSALNNEQFF
TRBV6-1	TRBJ1-5	CVTTGINQPQHF
TRBV7-9	TRBJ1-2	CASSAGTGPIYGYTF
TRBV7-2	TRBJ2-7	CASSLGGSGGTYF
TRBV18	TRBJ1-4	CASSTSTGSNEKLFF
TRBV6-5	TRBJ2-7	CASSMGAGGYEQYF
TRBV7-9	TRBJ1-2	CASSTTGYGYTF
TRBV2	TRBJ1-1	CASSEQGFEAFF
TRBV4-2	TRBJ2-1	CASSHSGQYNNEQFF
TRBV19	TRBJ1-2	CASSTRQGDGYTF
TRBV5-1	TRBJ1-2	CASSRRQGVNDGYTF
TRBV29-1	TRBJ1-5	CSVAGDPNQPQHF
TRBV30	TRBJ1-2	CAWSRGAGTEGYTF
TRBV6-1	TRBJ1-6	CASSEFIRGTSNSPLHF
TRBV25-1	TRBJ1-4	CASEAGVEKLFF
TRBV6-1	TRBJ2-1	CASRAGTSNNEQFF
TRBV28	TRBJ2-7	CASSGQGGVSEQYF
TRBV18	TRBJ2-7	CASSFDRDHEQYF
TRBV28	TRBJ1-2	CASRFTGYGYTF
TRBV6-5	TRBJ2-7	CASSTSRQGYEQYF
TRBV11-2	TRBJ2-7	CASSPLRGKGNEQYF
TRBV25-1	TRBJ1-5	CASSAPLTGDNQPQHF
TRBV23-1	TRBJ2-7	CASSLRQVPYEQYF
TRBV21-1	TRBJ2-1	CASSKGDEQFF
TRBV9	TRBJ1-2	CASKHPNYGYTF
TRBV7-8	TRBJ2-7	CASSLAETGRVQYF
TRBV6-5	TRBJ1-5	CASSYASGQGQPQHF
TRBV10-1	TRBJ2-1	CASSESIQGNEQFF